This T cell receptor (beta chain) appears in the sequencing data of a study of naive CD8 T cells in extremely preterm neonates (dated by TCRdb to the late 2010s). Background on the whole study: The abstract gives the adult participants' age range as 25-50 years, whereas the methods give 20-50 years. Sorted naive CD8+ T cells from four age groups (extremely preterm neonates, term neonates, young children and adults) were used in the study to compare TCRbeta CDR3 repertoires. Overall study outcomes, separate from this receptor: The authors noted a small sample size and variable productive template counts among preterm samples as limitations. Prospective longitudinal studies of preterm and term neonates were called for by the authors so that T cell development could be tracked within individuals. Preterm CDR3s were shorter, with fewer N additions and less junctional trimming, and were closer to germline than those of older groups. Preterm neonates shared more CDR3 nucleotide sequences (approximately 2.5%) than term neonates (around 0.4%), young children (approximately 0.03%) and adults (roughly 0.01%). Preterm neonates showed significantly lower iChao1 richness than every other age group (p < 0.05) along with an even clone distribution, indicating a less rich repertoire.

To note about this clone: This receptor's antigen is unknown. Per-base quality was not reported, and no clone a single base away is much larger than it.

Reading the germline V gene (reference sequence) gives CDR1 LNHDA and CDR2 SQIVND. The CDR3 goes from the cysteine to the phenylalanine over 17 residues. The DNA shown is the 51-base CDR3, in frame from base 1. Trimming costs V 7 bases and J 0 bases, and their ends lie 19 bases apart. TCRbeta CDR3 regions were amplified from genomic DNA by a two-step, bias-controlled multiplex PCR. Primers specific for every TRBV and TRBJ gene segment were used in the multiplex PCR. The immunoSEQ Assay was used to generate TCRbeta repertoire data. In the authors' own workflow: A relative-frequency ratio and a modified nearest-neighbor algorithm were applied to filter and cluster reads so that closely related sequences were merged. IMGT annotation was followed for the assignment of V, D and J genes to CDR3 sequences. Template counts were quantified against synthetic TCR CDR3 analog sequences and normalized for PCR amplification bias. Only unique productive sequences, that is, in-frame CDR3 sequences lacking stop codons, were included in the analyses. The immunoSEQ Analyzer software was used to calculate iChao1 richness and clonality, with clonality defined as 1 minus Pielou's evenness. Statistical tests were run in JMP, with either Student's t-test or a non-parametric test chosen according to Shapiro-Wilk normality results. The immuneACCESS repertoire file appears here via TCRdb, limited to in-frame rearrangements. These files lack a portion of the clones; in checked studies, under half of the deficit traces to unresolved V genes, and the cause of the others is not known. Clonal size and the V and J genes are those of that table, whereas D and trimming came from the DNA. This sample lists about 7,600 clones; roughly 98% were detected once. The top ten constitute about 2.8% of the sample.

Peripheral blood was donated by five healthy children aged about 15-60 months undergoing elective routine surgery and by five healthy nonsmoking adults. The adult controls were healthy nonsmokers between about 18 and 50 years old, with a median age of roughly 40 years. A FACSAria III cell sorter was used to sort live, Annexin V-negative naive CD8+ T cells (CD3+CD8+CD45RA+CCR7+). Between roughly 20,000 and 100,000 naive CD8+ T cells were sorted per sample. Mononuclear cells were isolated from diluted blood by Ficoll-Paque density gradient centrifugation. Before sorting, mononuclear cells were cryopreserved in about 10% DMSO plus 90% FBS and kept long term at -150 degrees C. Annexin V and antibodies against CD3, CD8, CCR7 and CD45RA were used to stain the thawed cells. The DNeasy Blood and Tissue Kit was used to extract genomic DNA from snap-frozen pellets of sorted cells.

The sequencing input was naive CD8+ T cells from blood. This chain is built from TRBV19 and TRBJ1-5, with no D gene named confidently. This clonotype was obtained from a human donor in good health. The CDR3 region: CASTDTSSLSSNQPQHF. Read as DNA, the sequence is TGTGCCAGTACCGACACATCCTCCCTTTCTAGCAATCAGCCCCAGCATTTT.